These 3 T cell receptor beta chains came from one sample sequenced in a study of CD8+ T cells in alopecia areata. The treatment was: oral pan-JAK inhibitor, 5-10 mg twice daily. cDNA prepared by RNA extraction and subsequent reverse transcription served as the template for sequencing. TCRdb's table, derived via immunoSEQ multiplex PCR, lists solely in-frame clones and lacks some. This table holds about 60,000 clones, just over 45% found once. The material was CD8+ T cells sorted from blood, obtained at approximately week 37, from a patient treated with tofacitinib. The receptors shown here come from a human donor with alopecia areata.

This clone was picked up one time. The chain combines TRBV9 with TRBJ2-7, with 10 bases fitting TRBD1. Trimming took 4 bases from V and 3 from J; bases not matched to a gene: 1. The germline CDR1 and CDR2 sequences are SGDLS and YYNGEE. The CDR3 spans 13 residues. CDR3 coding DNA: TGTGCCAGCAGCCGGACAGGGGGCTACGAGCAGTACTTC. Translating it yields CASSRTGGYEQYF.

The chain is built from TRBV4-1 and TRBJ1-1; the match to TRBD1 covers 7 bases. V trimming: 2 bases; J trimming: 4 bases; junction bases outside the gene matches: 4. The length of the CDR3 is 14 residues. CDR1 MGHRA and CDR2 YSYEKL come from the germline V gene. This CDR3 reads CASSQQTGFTEAFF. The CDR3 coding sequence is TGCGCCAGCAGCCAACAGACAGGGTTCACTGAAGCTTTCTTT.

This clone appeared a few times. The chain uses TRBV6-1 and TRBJ1-1; D unresolved. CDR3 length: 13 amino acids. Trimming stripped 8 bases from V and 1 base from J, with 11 bases between. The germline gives CDR1 MNHNS, CDR2 SASEGT. The CDR3 bases are TGTGCCAGCGCTTTCCGTGGGAACACTGAAGCTTTCTTT. This codes for CASAFRGNTEAFF.